The entry below gives a single TCR beta chain sequence along with its context. The data belong to a study of shared clonotypes between healthy human individuals. The V and J ends lost 5 bases and 0 bases respectively, with 10 bases between them. Germline V lookup: CDR1 SQVTM, CDR2 ANQGSEA. This CDR3 is built from 13 residues. Libraries were prepared by immunoSEQ multiplex PCR; TCRdb keeps only in-frame clonotypes and omits some of them. The sample shows 450,000 to 500,000 clones, 65% to 80% of them seen only once. The TCR sequence derives from a woman in her thirties or forties in good health. Some clones in this sample may be carry-over from other donors' samples. Sample: PBMCs. The J gene is TRBJ1-2, the V gene TRBV29-1, with D perhaps TRBD1 (5 bases). The CDR3 bases are TGCAGCGTTTCAGTAGGGGCTAACTATGGCTACACCTTC. It encodes CSVSVGANYGYTF.